One sample yielded the 14 T cell receptor beta chains listed below, sequenced in a study of technical replicates of blood from several donors. The protocol was immunoSEQ multiplex PCR, while the TCRdb copy is restricted to in-frame clones and leaves out a portion. The sample records roughly 81,000 clones, around 97% being singletons. The sample was T cells isolated from PBMCs. The receptor source for this set is a human donor in good health.

The chain links TRBV4-1 to TRBJ1-5; D remains ambiguous. The CDR3 has 19 residues. Trimming shortened V by 0 bases and J by 0 bases, and 18 bases separated the two germline ends. The V gene's germline CDR1 is MGHRA and CDR2 YSYEKL. CDR3 in amino acids: CASSQEDRGAPYSNQPQHF. CDR3 DNA: TGCGCCAGCAGCCAAGAAGATAGAGGCGCGCCTTATAGCAATCAGCCCCAGCATTTT.

CDR3 amino acids: CASSLKVWLAGGVETQYF. For the CDR3, the DNA is TGTGCCAGCAGCTTGAAGGTGTGGCTAGCGGGGGGGGTCGAGACCCAGTACTTC. The V gene is TRBV5-4, the J gene TRBJ2-5; 12 positions agree with TRBD2. Germline loops: CDR1 SGHNT, CDR2 YYREEE (reference sequence). This CDR3 has 18 amino acids. Trimming at V came to 1 base and at J to 5 bases, leaving 12 bases not matched to a gene.

This chain connects TRBV30 to TRBJ1-2; weak D call: TRBD1 (6 bases). Germline V gene lookup returns CDR1 GTSNPN and CDR2 SVGIG (reference sequence). The CDR3 loop spans 12 amino acids. Trimming took off 2 bases at V and 3 bases at J, with 7 bases between the two ends. DNA for the CDR3: TGTGCCTGGAGTACAGGGTACTATGGCTACACCTTC. The encoded protein is CAWSTGYYGYTF.

This chain uses TRBV11-2 with TRBJ2-7; 8 nucleotides match TRBD2. After removal of 3 bases from V and 12 bases from J, the junction contained 10 bases not matched to a gene. Germline CDR1 and CDR2: SGHAT and FQNNGV. This CDR3 comprises 13 residues. The CDR3 spells CASSFLGLAELYF. The DNA for the CDR3 is TGTGCCAGCAGCTTTTTAGGACTAGCCGAATTGTACTTC.

V and J are TRBV7-9 and TRBJ2-2; D is uncertain. Trimming took 3 bases from V and 7 from J, leaving 6 bases between them. This CDR3 region has 12 residues. Looked up from germline, CDR1 is SEHNR and CDR2 is FQNEAQ (reference sequence). The CDR3: CASSLEIGELFF. CDR3 sequence (DNA): TGTGCCAGCAGCTTGGAGATCGGGGAGCTGTTTTTT. The whole variable domain, remainder taken from reference TRBV7-9 and TRBJ2-2, is DTGVSQNPRHKITKRGQNVTFRCDPISEHNRLYWYRQTLGQGPEFLTYFQNEAQLEKSRLLSDRFSAERPKGSFSTLEIQRTEQGDSAMYLCASSLEIGELFFGEGSRLTVL.

This clone was seen only once. The chain joins TRBV4-2 to TRBJ2-1; 10 nucleotides align to TRBD2. Germline CDR1 and CDR2: LGHNA and YNFKEQ. The length of the CDR3 is 16 residues. Losses at the gene ends were 0 bases for V and 9 bases for J; bases not matched to a gene: 8. For the CDR3, the DNA is TGTGCCAGCAGCCAAGAGAGAGCGGGGGGGCCGGGTGAGCAGTTCTTC. Amino acid sequence: CASSQERAGGPGEQFF.

This chain links TRBV6-1 with TRBJ2-1; no definite D call. CDR1 is MNHNS and CDR2 is SASEGT in the germline V gene. Trimming left V 7 bases short and J 3 bases short, with 7 bases between. The CDR3 runs to 12 residues. The CDR3 nucleotides read TGTGCCAGCAAAACAGTCTACAATGAGCAGTTCTTC. It codes for CASKTVYNEQFF.

The rearrangement joins TRBV19 to TRBJ2-5; weak D call: TRBD2 (6 bases). Per the germline V gene, CDR1 is LNHDA and CDR2 is SQIVND (reference sequence). Trimming removed 8 bases at V and 4 bases at J, with 17 bases between. This CDR3 spans 14 amino acids. As DNA, the CDR3 is TGTGCCAGTTCAAGTCTCGCGGGGCCAGAGACCCAGTACTTC. Translating gives CASSSLAGPETQYF.

This clone was observed a single time. This rearrangement joins TRBV18 to TRBJ1-3; 12 bases are shared with TRBD1. Germline V CDR1 and CDR2: KGHSH, LQKENI. The V and J ends lost 0 bases and 2 bases, in that order; junction bases with no gene match: 5. CDR3 size: 18 residues. CDR3 nucleotides: TGTGCCAGCTCACCACCGGGACAGGGGGCTGAAACTGGAAACACCATATATTTT. As protein: CASSPPGQGAETGNTIYF.

This sequence joins TRBV28 and TRBJ2-5; D gene ambiguous. CDR1 and CDR2 from the germline V gene are MDHEN and SYDVKM. Trimming cost V 5 bases and J 5 bases, with 15 bases left between them. The CDR3 consists of 14 residues. For the CDR3, the DNA is TGTGCCAGCAGTCCCCAATTGGCCGGGGAGACCCAGTACTTC. Translated: CASSPQLAGETQYF.

Regarding this clone: An end of the junction does not agree with germline; a read error may underlie this. The J gene is TRBJ1-1, the V gene TRBV5-5; the D gene is possibly TRBD1 (6 bases). The germline V gene has CDR1 SGHKS and CDR2 YYEKEE (reference sequence). The length of the CDR3 is 14 residues. The CDR3 DNA is TGTGTCAGCAGAACCGGGACAACGAACACTGAAGCTTTCTTT. Translation: CVSRTGTTNTEAFF.

The chain is built from TRBV28 and TRBJ2-7, with 8 bases fitting TRBD2. The CDR3 has 14 amino acids. Germline trimming cut 8 bases from V and 6 bases from J; bases unmatched to any gene: 12. CDR1 is MDHEN, CDR2 SYDVKM, per germline. CDR3 DNA: TGTGCCAGCGACTCGCCGGGGGGGGCCGGCGAGCAGTACTTC. It yields the protein CASDSPGGAGEQYF.

The chain is built from TRBV11-2 and TRBJ2-3; 9 nucleotides match TRBD2. Germline lookup yields CDR1 SGHAT and CDR2 FQNNGV. V shed 1 base and J 6 bases; nucleotides not matched to a gene: 11. CDR3 length: 17 residues. CDR3 amino acids: CASSLVSLAGAVDTQYF. The CDR3 bases are TGTGCCAGCAGCTTAGTGTCCTTAGCGGGAGCTGTGGATACGCAGTATTTT.

This clone was seen only once. The J gene is TRBJ1-2, the V gene TRBV6-5; D gene uncertain. Germline V gene lookup returns CDR1 MNHEY and CDR2 SVGAGI. V was shortened by 5 bases and J by 12 bases, with 13 bases between the two germline ends. The CDR3 runs to 11 residues. CDR3: CASSEVFRDTF. In DNA form, the CDR3 reads TGTGCCAGCAGTGAAGTTTTCCGAGACACCTTC.